These T cell receptor beta chains were read from a single sample in a study of early T cells in non-severe SARS-CoV-2 infection. Each CDR3 protein is one row after TCRdb ran MiXCR on the 5' RACE reads. The repertoire has approximately 100,000 distinct CDR3 sequences, about 10% of them found once; the top ten carry roughly 5%. The material sequenced was whole blood. The receptors were sampled from an adult who was a healthcare worker with PCR-confirmed SARS-CoV-2 infection or an uninfected control (not recorded which). The CDR3 runs from the conserved cysteine through the conserved F or W. D genes are given only for firm matches. Part of the rows lack a size; the others show once, few, many or a class for expanded clones.

clone_size: few; v_call: TRBV10-3; j_call: TRBJ2-3; d_call: -; cdr3_nt: TGTGCCATCAGTCGGACATCCGAGCTAGATACGCAGTATTTT; cdr3_aa: CAISRTSELDTQYF
clone_size: many; v_call: TRBV7-6; j_call: TRBJ2-7; d_call: TRBD1; cdr3_nt: TGTGCCAGCAGCCCGACAGGGGGCTCCTACGAGCAGTACTTC; cdr3_aa: CASSPTGGSYEQYF
clone_size: many; v_call: TRBV19; j_call: TRBJ2-1; d_call: TRBD1; cdr3_nt: TGTGCCAGTGCCAGGGGGTCAGGGTCCTACAATGAGCAGTTCTTC; cdr3_aa: CASARGSGSYNEQFF
clone_size: many; v_call: TRBV3-1; j_call: TRBJ1-2; d_call: -; cdr3_nt: TGTGCCAGCAGCCCAAGATCCACAGCCGGCTGCACCTTC; cdr3_aa: CASSPRSTAGCTF
clone_size: many; v_call: TRBV5-1; j_call: TRBJ1-5; d_call: -; cdr3_nt: TGCGCCAGCAGCTTGGAGGGCCAGGTCAATCAGCCCCAGCATTTT; cdr3_aa: CASSLEGQVNQPQHF
clone_size: many; v_call: TRBV11-2; j_call: TRBJ1-2; d_call: -; cdr3_nt: TGTGCCAGCAGCTCTAATAAGGGACCCACTAACTATGGCTACACCTTC; cdr3_aa: CASSSNKGPTNYGYTF
clone_size: few; v_call: TRBV29-1; j_call: TRBJ1-1; d_call: -; cdr3_nt: TGCAGCGTCCGGACAGACTTGCTAACTGAAGCTTTCTTT; cdr3_aa: CSVRTDLLTEAFF
clone_size: -; v_call: TRBV12-3/TRBV12-4; j_call: TRBJ2-7; d_call: -; cdr3_nt: TGTGCCAGCAGTCCTAGACAGACTCCCAACGAGCAGTACTTC; cdr3_aa: CASSPRQTPNEQYF
clone_size: few; v_call: TRBV6-6; j_call: TRBJ1-6; d_call: -; cdr3_nt: TGTGCCAGCAGTGCCCCTGATCTACAGCCGAATTCACCCCTCCACTTT; cdr3_aa: CASSAPDLQPNSPLHF
clone_size: many; v_call: TRBV11-2; j_call: TRBJ2-5; d_call: -; cdr3_nt: TGTGCCAGCAGCTTAGATCGTTCGGCGGTACCCCAAGAGACCCAGTACTTC; cdr3_aa: CASSLDRSAVPQETQYF
clone_size: many; v_call: TRBV7-8; j_call: TRBJ1-2; d_call: -; cdr3_nt: TGTGCCAGCAGCTTAGGTGTGGTTAACTATGGCTACACCTTC; cdr3_aa: CASSLGVVNYGYTF
clone_size: few; v_call: TRBV6-5; j_call: TRBJ2-5; d_call: TRBD1; cdr3_nt: TGTGCCAGCAGTCCTGGGACAGGGACCGAGACCCAGTACTTC; cdr3_aa: CASSPGTGTETQYF
clone_size: many; v_call: TRBV7-3; j_call: TRBJ2-6; d_call: -; cdr3_nt: TGTGCCAGCAGCCCACTTCATTCTGGGGCCAACGTCCTGACTTTC; cdr3_aa: CASSPLHSGANVLTF
clone_size: few; v_call: TRBV7-8; j_call: TRBJ1-2; d_call: TRBD1; cdr3_nt: TGTGCCAGCAGCTTATGGGGACAGGGGGCGGGCTACACCTTC; cdr3_aa: CASSLWGQGAGYTF
clone_size: few; v_call: TRBV6-4; j_call: TRBJ1-4; d_call: -; cdr3_nt: TGTGCCAGCATCAAAGGGGCAGGAGAAAAACTGTTTTTT; cdr3_aa: CASIKGAGEKLFF
clone_size: few; v_call: TRBV10-3; j_call: TRBJ1-2; d_call: -; cdr3_nt: TGTGCCATCAGTGGCACTACAGGGCCTGGCTACACCTTC; cdr3_aa: CAISGTTGPGYTF
clone_size: few; v_call: TRBV20-1; j_call: TRBJ1-1; d_call: -; cdr3_nt: TGCAGTGCTAGAGTAAGAGACAGAGACAAGAACACTGAAGCTTTCTTT; cdr3_aa: CSARVRDRDKNTEAFF
clone_size: many; v_call: TRBV4-2; j_call: TRBJ2-5; d_call: TRBD2; cdr3_nt: TGTGCCAGCAGCCGCGTGTTTAGCGGGAGTGAGACCCAGTACTTC; cdr3_aa: CASSRVFSGSETQYF
clone_size: -; v_call: TRBV9; j_call: TRBJ2-3; d_call: -; cdr3_nt: TGTGCCAGCAGCGTAGGGCCGTCCAGCACAGATACGCAGTATTTT; cdr3_aa: CASSVGPSSTDTQYF
clone_size: many; v_call: TRBV4-1; j_call: TRBJ1-1; d_call: TRBD1; cdr3_nt: TGCGCCAGCAGCCGAGACAGGGGGCGAGGGACTGAAGCTTTCTTT; cdr3_aa: CASSRDRGRGTEAFF
clone_size: -; v_call: TRBV5-6; j_call: TRBJ2-1; d_call: -; cdr3_nt: TGTGCCAGCAGCCCCGGTAGCGCAGACAATGAGCAGTTCTTC; cdr3_aa: CASSPGSADNEQFF
clone_size: few; v_call: TRBV11-2; j_call: TRBJ2-5; d_call: TRBD2; cdr3_nt: TGTGCCAGCAGCTTACGGACTAGCGGAGACCAAGAGACCCAGTACTTC; cdr3_aa: CASSLRTSGDQETQYF
clone_size: many; v_call: TRBV2; j_call: TRBJ2-7; d_call: TRBD2; cdr3_nt: TGTGCCAGCAGAGGACTAGCGGGCACCTACGAGCAGTACTTC; cdr3_aa: CASRGLAGTYEQYF
clone_size: few; v_call: TRBV20-1; j_call: TRBJ2-7; d_call: -; cdr3_nt: TGCAGTGCTGGAGATCCGAGCTACGAGCAGTACTTC; cdr3_aa: CSAGDPSYEQYF
clone_size: many; v_call: TRBV5-1; j_call: TRBJ2-1; d_call: TRBD2; cdr3_nt: TGCGCCAGCAGCCCGGCGGGGGGTTCCTACAATGAGCAGTTCTTC; cdr3_aa: CASSPAGGSYNEQFF
clone_size: once; v_call: TRBV28; j_call: TRBJ1-1; d_call: -; cdr3_nt: TGTGCCAGCAGTGCCCCAGGGGCAGGCCCAAACACTGAAGCTTTCTTT; cdr3_aa: CASSAPGAGPNTEAFF
clone_size: few; v_call: TRBV2; j_call: TRBJ2-4; d_call: -; cdr3_nt: TGTGCCAGCAGTGATGGCAGGAGCAAAAACATTCAGTACTTC; cdr3_aa: CASSDGRSKNIQYF
clone_size: few; v_call: TRBV5-1; j_call: TRBJ1-2; d_call: -; cdr3_nt: TGCGCCAGCAGCCCGGGAGGCAGAACTGACTATGGCTACACCTTC; cdr3_aa: CASSPGGRTDYGYTF
clone_size: few; v_call: TRBV7-9; j_call: TRBJ2-1; d_call: TRBD1; cdr3_nt: TGTGCCAGCAGCGGCCGGGACAGGGGCCCCGGTGAGCAGTTCTTC; cdr3_aa: CASSGRDRGPGEQFF
clone_size: few; v_call: TRBV19; j_call: TRBJ2-2; d_call: -; cdr3_nt: TGTGCCAGTAGTACGGGACAAACAAACACCGGGGAGCTGTTTTTT; cdr3_aa: CASSTGQTNTGELFF
clone_size: few; v_call: TRBV12-3/TRBV12-4; j_call: TRBJ1-1; d_call: -; cdr3_nt: TGTGCCACCCAGCCAGGGACTGAAGCTTTCTTT; cdr3_aa: CATQPGTEAFF
clone_size: -; v_call: TRBV6-6; j_call: TRBJ2-3; d_call: -; cdr3_nt: TGTGCCAGCAGTAACCGAGGGGGGCTTCTCGGCACAGATACGCAGTATTTT; cdr3_aa: CASSNRGGLLGTDTQYF
clone_size: few; v_call: TRBV6-1; j_call: TRBJ2-3; d_call: TRBD1; cdr3_nt: TGTGCCAGCAATTACAGGGGGCGAGTGACAGATACGCAGTATTTT; cdr3_aa: CASNYRGRVTDTQYF
clone_size: -; v_call: TRBV7-8; j_call: TRBJ2-3; d_call: -; cdr3_nt: TGTGCCAGCAGCTTAATTACAGAAGATACGCAGTATTTT; cdr3_aa: CASSLITEDTQYF
clone_size: few; v_call: TRBV24-1; j_call: TRBJ2-1; d_call: TRBD1; cdr3_nt: TGTGCCACCAGTGATCCCCGACAGGGTTCGACTGAGCAGTTCTTC; cdr3_aa: CATSDPRQGSTEQFF
clone_size: many; v_call: TRBV7-9; j_call: TRBJ2-3; d_call: -; cdr3_nt: TGTGCCAGCAGCTTAGCCCTCAGATTGGGCACAGATACGCAGTATTTT; cdr3_aa: CASSLALRLGTDTQYF
clone_size: -; v_call: TRBV6-5; j_call: TRBJ1-1; d_call: -; cdr3_nt: TGTGCCAGCACCTGGTCTGGGAGACAAACTGAAGCTTTCTTT; cdr3_aa: CASTWSGRQTEAFF
clone_size: -; v_call: TRBV30; j_call: TRBJ2-3; d_call: -; cdr3_nt: TGTGCCTGGAGTGTGAGGGATAGTGATACGCAGTATTTT; cdr3_aa: CAWSVRDSDTQYF
clone_size: many; v_call: TRBV7-9; j_call: TRBJ2-1; d_call: -; cdr3_nt: TGTGCCAGCAGCTTGCATGCCCTGCGGGATGAGCAGTTCTTC; cdr3_aa: CASSLHALRDEQFF
clone_size: few; v_call: TRBV6-1; j_call: TRBJ2-1; d_call: TRBD2; cdr3_nt: TGTGCCAGCAGTGAAAATTTAGCGGGGCTGGGGAATGAGCAGTTCTTC; cdr3_aa: CASSENLAGLGNEQFF
clone_size: -; v_call: TRBV6-5; j_call: TRBJ1-2; d_call: -; cdr3_nt: TGTGCCAGCAGTTACTCCCGAAAGGTTTCGCATGGCTACACCTTC; cdr3_aa: CASSYSRKVSHGYTF
clone_size: -; v_call: TRBV3-1; j_call: TRBJ1-4; d_call: TRBD1; cdr3_nt: TGTGCCAGCAGCCCAACTCGGACAGGGACTAATGAAAAACTGTTTTTT; cdr3_aa: CASSPTRTGTNEKLFF
clone_size: many; v_call: TRBV5-1; j_call: TRBJ1-1; d_call: TRBD1; cdr3_nt: TGCGCCAGCAGTTTTTTTCCGGGACAGGGGAACACTGAAGCTTTCTTT; cdr3_aa: CASSFFPGQGNTEAFF
clone_size: few; v_call: TRBV30; j_call: TRBJ2-2; d_call: -; cdr3_nt: TGTGCCTGGAGCGGGGGCCGGAACACCGGGGAGCTGTTTTTT; cdr3_aa: CAWSGGRNTGELFF
clone_size: -; v_call: TRBV2; j_call: TRBJ1-1; d_call: TRBD1; cdr3_nt: TGTGCCAGCAAGTGGGACAGGGGAACTGAAGCCTTCTTT; cdr3_aa: CASKWDRGTEAFF
clone_size: few; v_call: TRBV2; j_call: TRBJ2-3; d_call: TRBD2; cdr3_nt: TGTGCCAGCAGAGCAGGGACTAGCGGTGATACGCAGTATTTT; cdr3_aa: CASRAGTSGDTQYF
clone_size: many; v_call: TRBV5-1; j_call: TRBJ2-3; d_call: -; cdr3_nt: TGCGCCAGCAGCTTGGGCTACAGAACAGATACGCAGTATTTT; cdr3_aa: CASSLGYRTDTQYF
clone_size: few; v_call: TRBV25-1; j_call: TRBJ2-5; d_call: TRBD2; cdr3_nt: TGTGCCAGCTCTAGCGGGGGGAACCAAGAGACCCAGTACTTC; cdr3_aa: CASSSGGNQETQYF
clone_size: -; v_call: TRBV7-8; j_call: TRBJ2-1; d_call: TRBD1; cdr3_nt: TGTGCCAGCGGTATGAGGGGGCTTTCGGGCAATGAGCAGTTCTTC; cdr3_aa: CASGMRGLSGNEQFF
clone_size: -; v_call: TRBV27; j_call: TRBJ2-7; d_call: TRBD1; cdr3_nt: TGTGCCAGCAGTTGGGGGACAGGGGCGCCGATTAGCTCCTACGAGCAGTACTTC; cdr3_aa: CASSWGTGAPISSYEQYF
clone_size: -; v_call: TRBV9; j_call: TRBJ2-5; d_call: -; cdr3_nt: TGTGCCAGCAGCGGGACCGTTAGCGCCCAAGAGACCCAGTACTTC; cdr3_aa: CASSGTVSAQETQYF
clone_size: few; v_call: TRBV7-2; j_call: TRBJ2-2; d_call: -; cdr3_nt: TGTGCCAGCACCAAGATGACCGGGGAGCTGTTTTTT; cdr3_aa: CASTKMTGELFF
clone_size: few; v_call: TRBV27; j_call: TRBJ1-1; d_call: -; cdr3_nt: TGTGCCAGCAGTTTAGTCTTCTTGGATTCTGAAGCTTTCTTT; cdr3_aa: CASSLVFLDSEAFF
clone_size: few; v_call: TRBV6-1; j_call: TRBJ1-2; d_call: -; cdr3_nt: TGTGCCAGCAGACCGGGACCCATTAACTATGGCTACACCTTC; cdr3_aa: CASRPGPINYGYTF
clone_size: many; v_call: TRBV5-1; j_call: TRBJ2-2; d_call: TRBD2; cdr3_nt: TGCGCCAGCAGCTTTTCCCCCCGCGGGAGTGGCGACACCGGGGAGCTGTTTTTT; cdr3_aa: CASSFSPRGSGDTGELFF